The source of this T cell receptor beta chain is a study of T cell repertoires in cytomegalovirus infection. On this clonotype: Its target is unknown.

The CDR3 spans 18 residues. Germline lookup yields CDR1 SGHTA and CDR2 FQGNSA. The V and J ends lost 0 bases and 0 bases respectively, with 15 bases between them. TCRdb passed the reads through MiXCR, listing each CDR3 protein once. The sample lists around 570,000 distinct CDR3 sequences; about 39% were seen once. Sequenced here: cultured PBMCs, sampled from culture after CMV antigen stimulation. The receptor was isolated from a human donor in good health (CMV status not recorded). Some clones in this sample may be carry-over from other donors' samples. The genes are TRBV7-2 and TRBJ2-1; D gene uncertain. The CDR3 region has the DNA TGTGCCAGCAGCTTAGCGAAATCGGCGCCCAGCTCCTACAATGAGCAGTTCTTC. This translates into CASSLAKSAPSSYNEQFF.